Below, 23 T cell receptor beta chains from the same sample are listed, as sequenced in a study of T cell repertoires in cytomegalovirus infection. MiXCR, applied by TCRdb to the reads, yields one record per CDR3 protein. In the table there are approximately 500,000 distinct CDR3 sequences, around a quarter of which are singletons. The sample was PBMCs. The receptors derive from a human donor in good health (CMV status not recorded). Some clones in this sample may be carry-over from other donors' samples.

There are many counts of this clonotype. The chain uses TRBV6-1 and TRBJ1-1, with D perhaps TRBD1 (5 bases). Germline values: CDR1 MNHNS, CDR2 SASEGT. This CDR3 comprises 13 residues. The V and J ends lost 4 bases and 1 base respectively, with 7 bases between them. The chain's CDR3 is CASSGQTNTEAFF. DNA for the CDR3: TGTGCCAGCAGTGGACAGACGAACACTGAAGCTTTCTTT.

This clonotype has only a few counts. The CDR3 region has the DNA TGCAGTGCTAGTGGTGCTAGCGGGAGGGCCTCGTCCTACGAGCAGTACTTC. Translation: CSASGASGRASSYEQYF. The J gene is TRBJ2-7, the V gene TRBV20-1; TRBD2 agrees at 12 bases. Germline V gives CDR1 DFQATT, CDR2 SNEGSKA (reference sequence). The CDR3 spans 17 residues. J gave up 1 base and V 3 bases, and 10 bases lay outside the gene matches.

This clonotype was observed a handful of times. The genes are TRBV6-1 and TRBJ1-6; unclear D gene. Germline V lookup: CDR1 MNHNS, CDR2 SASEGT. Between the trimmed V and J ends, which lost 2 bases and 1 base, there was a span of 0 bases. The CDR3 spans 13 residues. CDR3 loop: CASSESYNSPLHF. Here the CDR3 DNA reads TGTGCCAGCAGTGAATCCTATAATTCACCCCTCCACTTT.

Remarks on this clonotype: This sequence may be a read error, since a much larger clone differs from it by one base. The CDR3, as DNA: TGTGCAGCCGCCGAGTTTGCGGCTAATGAAAACCTGTTTTTT. Its protein product is CAAAEFAANENLFF. The genes are TRBV7-6 and TRBJ1-4, with D unresolved. The V gene's germline CDR1 is SGHVS and CDR2 FNYEAQ. This CDR3 spans 14 amino acids.

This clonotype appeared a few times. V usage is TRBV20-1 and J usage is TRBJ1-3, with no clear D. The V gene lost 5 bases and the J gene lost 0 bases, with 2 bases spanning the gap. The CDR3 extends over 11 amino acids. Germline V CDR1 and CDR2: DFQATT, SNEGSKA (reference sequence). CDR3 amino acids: CSAPSGNTIYF. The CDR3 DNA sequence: TGCAGTGCTCCCTCTGGAAACACCATATATTTT.

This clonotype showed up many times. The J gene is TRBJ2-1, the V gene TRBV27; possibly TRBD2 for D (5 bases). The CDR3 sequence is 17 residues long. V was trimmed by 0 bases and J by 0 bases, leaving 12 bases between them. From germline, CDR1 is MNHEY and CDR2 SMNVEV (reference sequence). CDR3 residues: CASSLSPSLSSYNEQFF. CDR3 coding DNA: TGTGCCAGCAGTTTATCACCTAGCTTAAGCTCCTACAATGAGCAGTTCTTC.

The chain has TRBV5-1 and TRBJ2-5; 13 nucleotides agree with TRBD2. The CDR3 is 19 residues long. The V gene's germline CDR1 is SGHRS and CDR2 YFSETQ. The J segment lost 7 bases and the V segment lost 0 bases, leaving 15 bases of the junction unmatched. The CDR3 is CASSLAGLAGSDKWGTQYF. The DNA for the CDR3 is TGCGCCAGCAGCTTGGCGGGACTAGCGGGATCGGACAAGTGGGGGACCCAGTACTTC.

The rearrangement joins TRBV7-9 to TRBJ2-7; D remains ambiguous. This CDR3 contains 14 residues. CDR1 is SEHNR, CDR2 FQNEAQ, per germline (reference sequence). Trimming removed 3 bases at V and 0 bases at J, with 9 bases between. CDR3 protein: CASSLEQISYEQYF. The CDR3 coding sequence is TGTGCCAGCAGCTTGGAGCAGATCTCCTACGAGCAGTACTTC. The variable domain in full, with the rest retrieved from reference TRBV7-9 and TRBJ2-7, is DTGVSQNPRHKITKRGQNVTFRCDPISEHNRLYWYRQTLGQGPEFLTYFQNEAQLEKSRLLSDRFSAERPKGSFSTLEIQRTEQGDSAMYLCASSLEQISYEQYFGPGTRLTVT.

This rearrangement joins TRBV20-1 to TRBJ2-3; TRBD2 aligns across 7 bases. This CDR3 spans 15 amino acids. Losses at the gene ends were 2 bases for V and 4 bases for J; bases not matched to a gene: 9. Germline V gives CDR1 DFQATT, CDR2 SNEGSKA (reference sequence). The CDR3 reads CSARRDPGRADTQYF. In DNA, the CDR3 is TGCAGTGCTAGAAGAGACCCGGGGAGGGCAGATACGCAGTATTTT.

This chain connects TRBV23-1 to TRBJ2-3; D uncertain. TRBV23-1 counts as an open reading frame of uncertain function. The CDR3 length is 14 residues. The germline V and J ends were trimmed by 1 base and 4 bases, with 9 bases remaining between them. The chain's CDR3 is CASSQWQWADTQYF. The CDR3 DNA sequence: TGCGCCAGCAGTCAATGGCAGTGGGCAGATACGCAGTATTTT.

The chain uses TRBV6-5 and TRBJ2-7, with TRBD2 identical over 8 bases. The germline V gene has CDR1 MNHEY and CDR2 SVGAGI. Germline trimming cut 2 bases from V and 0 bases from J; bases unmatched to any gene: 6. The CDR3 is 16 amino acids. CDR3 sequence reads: CASSYDLAGSSYEQYF. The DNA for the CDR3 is TGTGCCAGCAGTTACGATTTAGCGGGGTCCTCCTACGAGCAGTACTTC.

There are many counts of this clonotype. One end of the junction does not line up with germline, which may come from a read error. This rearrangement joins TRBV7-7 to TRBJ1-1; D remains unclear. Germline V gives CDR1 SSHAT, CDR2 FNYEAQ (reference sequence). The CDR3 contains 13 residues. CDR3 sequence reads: CASSLGSNTEAFF. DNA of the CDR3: TGTGCTAGCAGCTTAGGTTCGAACACTGAAGCTTTCTTT.

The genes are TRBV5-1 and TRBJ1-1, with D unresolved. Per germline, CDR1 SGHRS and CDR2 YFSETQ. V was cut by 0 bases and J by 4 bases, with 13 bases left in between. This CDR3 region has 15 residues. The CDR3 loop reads CASSLVPDTSTEAFF. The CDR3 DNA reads TGCGCCAGCAGCTTGGTTCCGGATACGAGCACTGAAGCTTTCTTT.

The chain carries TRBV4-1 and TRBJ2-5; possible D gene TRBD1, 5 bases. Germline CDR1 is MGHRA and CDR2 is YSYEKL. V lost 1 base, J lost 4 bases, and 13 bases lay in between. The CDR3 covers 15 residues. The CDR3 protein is CASSQGETGAETQYF. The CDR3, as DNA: TGCGCCAGCAGCCAAGGTGAAACAGGAGCAGAGACCCAGTACTTC.

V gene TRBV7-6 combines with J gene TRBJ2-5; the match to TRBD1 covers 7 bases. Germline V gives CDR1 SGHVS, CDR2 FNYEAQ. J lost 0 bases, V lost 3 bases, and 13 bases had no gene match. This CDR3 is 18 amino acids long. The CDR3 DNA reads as TGTGCCAGCAGCTTGAGAGACGCAGGACAGGCGCACCAAGAGACCCAGTACTTC. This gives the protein CASSLRDAGQAHQETQYF.

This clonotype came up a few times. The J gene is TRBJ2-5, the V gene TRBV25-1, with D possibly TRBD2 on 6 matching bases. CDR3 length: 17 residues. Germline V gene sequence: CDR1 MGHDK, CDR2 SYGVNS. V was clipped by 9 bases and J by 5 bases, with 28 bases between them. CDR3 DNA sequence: TGTGCCAGTTGGGGCGCGGGGCGGACACCGGGGTTCGAGACCCAGTACTTC. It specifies CASWGAGRTPGFETQYF.

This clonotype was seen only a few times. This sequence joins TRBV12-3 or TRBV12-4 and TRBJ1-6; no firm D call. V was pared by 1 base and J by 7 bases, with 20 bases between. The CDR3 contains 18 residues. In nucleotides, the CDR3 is TGTGCCAGCAGTTTAGAGAGGGCGGGAATGGCCTTAAATTCACCCCTCCACTTT. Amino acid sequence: CASSLERAGMALNSPLHF.

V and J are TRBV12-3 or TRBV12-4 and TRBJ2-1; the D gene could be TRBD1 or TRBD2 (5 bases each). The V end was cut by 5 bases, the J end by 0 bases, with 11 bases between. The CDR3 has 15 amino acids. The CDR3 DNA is TGTGCCAGCAGTGCCGGGACCCGCTCCTACAATGAGCAGTTCTTC. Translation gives CASSAGTRSYNEQFF.

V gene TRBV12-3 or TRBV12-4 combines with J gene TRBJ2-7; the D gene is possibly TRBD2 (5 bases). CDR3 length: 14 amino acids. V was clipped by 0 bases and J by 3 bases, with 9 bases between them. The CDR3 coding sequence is TGTGCCAGCAGTTTAGCTGTCGGAGGCTACGAGCAGTACTTC. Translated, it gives CASSLAVGGYEQYF.

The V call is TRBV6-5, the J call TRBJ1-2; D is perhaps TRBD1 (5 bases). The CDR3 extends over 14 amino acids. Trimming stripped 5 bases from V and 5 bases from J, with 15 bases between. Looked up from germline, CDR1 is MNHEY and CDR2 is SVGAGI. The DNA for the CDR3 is TGTGCCAGCAGTCCCCTTTTCGACAGTTATGGCTACACCTTC. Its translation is CASSPLFDSYGYTF.

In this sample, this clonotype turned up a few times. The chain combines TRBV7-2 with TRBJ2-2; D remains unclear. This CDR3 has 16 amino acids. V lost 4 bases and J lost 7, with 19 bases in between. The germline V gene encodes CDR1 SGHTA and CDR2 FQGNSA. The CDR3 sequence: CASSSLSAVRGGELFF. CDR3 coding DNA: TGTGCCAGCAGCTCCCTTTCCGCGGTTCGCGGCGGGGAGCTGTTTTTT.

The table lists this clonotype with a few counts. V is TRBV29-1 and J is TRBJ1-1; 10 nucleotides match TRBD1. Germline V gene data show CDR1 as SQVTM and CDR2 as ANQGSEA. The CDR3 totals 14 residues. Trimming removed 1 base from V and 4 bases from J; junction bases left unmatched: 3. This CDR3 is CSVEGTGGSTEAFF. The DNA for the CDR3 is TGCAGCGTTGAAGGGACAGGGGGAAGCACTGAAGCTTTCTTT.

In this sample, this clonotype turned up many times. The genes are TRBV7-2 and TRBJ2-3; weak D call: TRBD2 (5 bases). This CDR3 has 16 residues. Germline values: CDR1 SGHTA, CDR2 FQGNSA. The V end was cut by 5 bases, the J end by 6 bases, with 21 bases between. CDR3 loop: CASSRRAAYRQDTQYF. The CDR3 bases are TGTGCCAGCAGCCGCAGAGCGGCCTACCGTCAGGATACGCAGTATTTT.